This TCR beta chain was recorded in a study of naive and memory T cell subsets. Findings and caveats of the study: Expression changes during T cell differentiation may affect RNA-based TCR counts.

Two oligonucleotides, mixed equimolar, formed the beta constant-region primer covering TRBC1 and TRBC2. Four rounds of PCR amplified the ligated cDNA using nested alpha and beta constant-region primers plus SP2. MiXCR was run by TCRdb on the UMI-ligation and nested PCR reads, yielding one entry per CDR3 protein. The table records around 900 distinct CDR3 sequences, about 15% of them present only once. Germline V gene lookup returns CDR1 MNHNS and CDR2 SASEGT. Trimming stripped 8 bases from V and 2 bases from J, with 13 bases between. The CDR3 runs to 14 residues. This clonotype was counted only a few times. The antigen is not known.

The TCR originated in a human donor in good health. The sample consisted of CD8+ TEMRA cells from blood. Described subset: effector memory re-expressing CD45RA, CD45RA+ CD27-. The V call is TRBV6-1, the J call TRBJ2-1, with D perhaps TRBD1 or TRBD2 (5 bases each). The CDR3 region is CASGGFRPYNEQFF. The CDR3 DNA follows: TGTGCCAGCGGGGGTTTTCGGCCCTACAATGAGCAGTTCTTC.